These 27 T cell receptor beta chains share one sample of origin, sequenced in a study of T-cell reconstitution after alpha-beta-depleted transplantation in children. Preparation of the TCRbeta library involved a method that used unique molecular identifiers. Using its own MiXCR run on the PCR reads, TCRdb lists one record per CDR3 protein. The data show 200,000 to 250,000 distinct CDR3 sequences, roughly 8.2% seen once. This specimen was PBMCs, mostly from graft donor cells, taken 180 days after TCRalphabeta/CD19-depleted stem cell transplant. These receptors were collected from a male patient younger than 18 who had a stem cell transplant for acute lymphoblastic leukemia, so the T cells may come from the graft donor.

This clonotype was seen repeatedly, ten times or more. This chain connects TRBV3-1 to TRBJ2-2; TRBD2 matches 7 bases. The germline V gene encodes CDR1 LGHDT and CDR2 YNNKEL (reference sequence). V lost 0 bases, J lost 4 bases, and 5 bases stayed unmatched. The CDR3 has 16 amino acids. The chain's CDR3 is CASSQDSGGGTGELFF. The CDR3 DNA follows: TGTGCCAGCAGCCAAGATTCGGGGGGAGGCACCGGGGAGCTGTTTTTT.

The chain employs TRBV19 and TRBJ1-2, with a weak D call TRBD1 (5 bases). This CDR3 is 14 amino acids long. Trimming removed 6 bases at V and 4 bases at J, with 15 bases between. The germline gives CDR1 LNHDA, CDR2 SQIVND (reference sequence). In DNA form, the CDR3 reads TGTGCCAGTAGCTCACAGGACGGCCGCTATGGCTACACCTTC. Protein sequence: CASSSQDGRYGYTF. Combining the CDR3 with reference TRBV19 and TRBJ1-2 gives the whole variable domain DGGITQSPKYLFRKEGQNVTLSCEQNLNHDAMYWYRQDPGQGLRLIYYSQIVNDFQKGDIAEGYSVSREKKESFPLTVTSAQKNPTAFYLCASSSQDGRYGYTFGSGTRLTVV.

A few counts support this clonotype. This chain joins TRBV6-6 and TRBJ2-1; D gene ambiguous. V gave up 8 bases and J gave up 12 bases, with 14 bases separating them. From germline, CDR1 is MNHNY and CDR2 SVGAGI (reference sequence). This CDR3 comprises 11 residues. DNA for the CDR3: TGTGCCAGCCGGTCCTCCTGGTGGCAGTTCTTC. Its protein product is CASRSSWWQFF.

This clonotype was seen ten or more times. V and J are TRBV6-1 and TRBJ1-5, with D possibly TRBD1 on 5 matching bases. Trimming removed 6 bases at V and 5 bases at J, with 11 bases between. From germline, CDR1 is MNHNS and CDR2 SASEGT. This CDR3 contains 13 residues. This chain's CDR3 is CASRQGVHQPQHF. As DNA, the CDR3 is TGTGCCAGCAGACAAGGGGTTCATCAGCCCCAGCATTTT.

This clonotype has at least ten counts. The rearrangement links TRBV6-5 to TRBJ1-5, with 8 nucleotides matching TRBD1. After removal of 2 bases from V and 6 bases from J, the junction contained 9 bases not matched to a gene. The length of the CDR3 is 16 residues. Germline loops: CDR1 MNHEY, CDR2 SVGAGI. CDR3 coding DNA: TGTGCCAGCAGTTACGATTCAGGGGGCTCGGGTCAGCCCCAGCATTTT. It encodes CASSYDSGGSGQPQHF.

This clonotype was detected a few times. CDR3 coding DNA: TGTGCCAGCAGCTTAGAAGGGGAACGGCGCTCCTACGAGCAGTACTTC. It specifies CASSLEGERRSYEQYF. The chain is built from TRBV7-8 and TRBJ2-7, with a tentative D call TRBD1 (5 bases). The CDR3 is 16 amino acids. Germline V lookup: CDR1 SGHVS, CDR2 FQNEAQ. The V and J ends lost 1 base and 0 bases respectively, with 13 bases between them.

This clonotype was counted ten times or more. The chain carries TRBV7-9 and TRBJ2-1, with 7 bases that match TRBD2. In germline, CDR1 is SEHNR, CDR2 FQNEAQ (reference sequence). The V gene end was trimmed by 1 base and the J gene end by 15 bases; junction bases not matched to a gene: 12. The CDR3 runs to 14 residues. The CDR3 here is CASSLGPSGPTGFF. Written as DNA, the CDR3 is TGTGCCAGCAGCTTAGGGCCTAGCGGCCCGACGGGGTTCTTC.

This clonotype occurred many times. The chain recombines TRBV6-1 with TRBJ2-7; D not resolved. CDR3 length equals 12 residues. V lost 8 bases and J 3 bases, leaving 11 bases between the germline ends. CDR1 and CDR2 (germline): MNHNS, SASEGT. CDR3 sequence: CASLTTLYEQYF. CDR3 sequence (DNA): TGTGCCAGCCTCACTACCCTCTACGAGCAGTACTTC.

This clonotype was seen at least ten times. The chain recombines TRBV5-1 with TRBJ2-5; 7 bases are a match to TRBD1. The CDR3 runs to 16 residues. Trimming removed 2 bases from V and 1 base from J; junction bases left unmatched: 8. Germline V gene sequence: CDR1 SGHRS, CDR2 YFSETQ. The CDR3 is CASSLQGPNLQETQYF. The CDR3 bases are TGCGCCAGCAGCTTACAGGGGCCCAACCTCCAAGAGACCCAGTACTTC.

In its sample, this clonotype was seen many times. The gene calls are TRBV7-2 and TRBJ1-6; no clear D gene. V was clipped by 5 bases and J by 8 bases, with 22 bases between them. The CDR3 spans 17 residues. CDR1 is SGHTA, CDR2 FQGNSA, per germline. CDR3 DNA sequence: TGTGCCAGCAGCCGGAGCCCTCGGTCCTTGGATTATTCACCCCTCCACTTT. Protein: CASSRSPRSLDYSPLHF.

This clonotype was picked up many times. This chain links TRBV28 with TRBJ1-5; D not certain. V was trimmed by 2 bases and J by 0 bases, leaving 11 bases between them. This CDR3 spans 16 amino acids. Germline CDR1 MDHEN, CDR2 SYDVKM. The CDR3 here is CASSLIRRISNQPQHF. DNA for the CDR3: TGTGCCAGCAGTTTAATCAGGCGGATTAGCAATCAGCCCCAGCATTTT.

Comment on this clonotype: This may arise from a read error, as a much more abundant clone is one base away. The rearrangement joins TRBV3-1 to TRBJ2-5, with 7 bases identical to TRBD2. Looked up from germline, CDR1 is LGHDT and CDR2 is YNNKEL (reference sequence). The junction had 2 bases not matched to a gene; V was cut back by 0 bases and J by 4 bases. The CDR3 sequence is 14 residues long. The CDR3 is CASSQDIAGETQYF. CDR3 DNA: TGTGCCAGCAGCCAAGATATAGCGGGAGAGACCCAGTACTTC.

This clonotype came up many times. The chain uses TRBV7-2 and TRBJ2-5, with D hard to call. The CDR3 runs to 12 residues. V gave up 3 bases and J gave up 6 bases, with 8 bases separating them. Germline CDR1 and CDR2: SGHTA and FQGNSA. The CDR3 region is CASSFGVQTQYF. The CDR3 region has the DNA TGTGCCAGCAGCTTTGGAGTCCAGACCCAGTACTTC.

This clonotype was seen many times. The V and J genes are TRBV5-1 and TRBJ2-3, with D perhaps matching TRBD1 or TRBD2 (6 bases each). Germline V lookup: CDR1 SGHRS, CDR2 YFSETQ. With 5 bases removed from V and 9 bases from J, the gap between germline ends came to 16 bases. The CDR3 is made up of 13 amino acids. CDR3 amino acids: CASSSSGANTQYF. The CDR3 DNA follows: TGCGCCAGCAGTTCCTCGGGGGCAAACACGCAGTATTTT.

At least ten counts were recorded for this clonotype. V is TRBV5-1 and J is TRBJ1-1, with D unclear. The CDR3 is 16 amino acids. Trimming stripped 1 base from V and 5 bases from J, with 18 bases between. Germline CDR1 SGHRS, CDR2 YFSETQ. The CDR3 spells CASSLRHSGMGTEAFF. For the CDR3, the DNA is TGCGCCAGCAGCTTGCGCCACAGCGGGATGGGGACTGAAGCTTTCTTT.

About this clonotype: At one boundary the junction diverges from the germline segment, which might be a read error. V usage is TRBV12-3 or TRBV12-4 and J usage is TRBJ2-6; weak D call: TRBD2 (7 bases). The CDR3 has 14 residues. In nucleotides, the CDR3 is TGTGCCAGCCAGGGAGGGGGAGGGGCCAACATCCTGACTTTC. Protein: CASQGGGGANILTF.

At least ten counts were recorded for this clonotype. The rearrangement uses TRBV6-5 and TRBJ2-1, with TRBD2 matching over 11 bases. Unmatched junction bases numbered 1, after V lost 0 bases and J lost 6 bases. The CDR3 has 15 residues. CDR1 MNHEY and CDR2 SVGAGI come from the germline V gene. The CDR3 DNA is TGTGCCAGCAGTTACTCGGGACTAGCGGTCAATGAGCAGTTCTTC. It codes for CASSYSGLAVNEQFF.

This clonotype has a count of ten or more. This chain joins TRBV12-3 or TRBV12-4 and TRBJ2-1; the match to TRBD2 covers 7 bases. The length of the CDR3 is 14 residues. The trim removed 3 bases at V and 7 bases at J, leaving 6 bases unmatched. The CDR3 coding sequence is TGTGCCAGCAGTTTTCTACTAGCGTCAAATGAGCAGTTCTTC. The encoded protein is CASSFLLASNEQFF.

In its sample, this clonotype was seen many times. The chain is built from TRBV20-1 and TRBJ2-3; D gene ambiguous. Trimming cost V 0 bases and J 4 bases, with 14 bases left between them. Germline V gives CDR1 DFQATT, CDR2 SNEGSKA (reference sequence). This CDR3 comprises 15 residues. In nucleotides, the CDR3 is TGCAGTGCTAGAGACGACCCGGACCTCGCAGATACGCAGTATTTT. It specifies CSARDDPDLADTQYF.

This clonotype was detected a few times. V is TRBV5-1 and J is TRBJ1-3, with D uncertain. The CDR3 spans 15 residues. Germline CDR1 and CDR2: SGHRS and YFSETQ. V was cut by 5 bases and J by 0 bases, with 12 bases left in between. The CDR3 here is CASSKGRLSGNTIYF. The DNA for the CDR3 is TGCGCCAGCAGTAAGGGCCGCCTCTCTGGAAACACCATATATTTT.

This clonotype was seen many times. This chain connects TRBV5-1 to TRBJ1-1, with a tentative D call TRBD1 (5 bases). Germline assignment: CDR1 SGHRS and CDR2 YFSETQ. V dropped 4 bases and J dropped 1 base, with 14 bases sitting between them. CDR3 length: 15 residues. The CDR3 loop reads CASSPSRVGNTEAFF. As DNA, the CDR3 is TGCGCCAGCAGCCCGAGCAGGGTTGGGAACACTGAAGCTTTCTTT. Full variable domain (missing parts from reference TRBV5-1 and TRBJ1-1): KAGVTQTPRYLIKTRGQQVTLSCSPISGHRSVSWYQQTPGQGLQFLFEYFSETQRNKGNFPGRFSGRQFSNSRSEMNVSTLELGDSALYLCASSPSRVGNTEAFFGQGTRLTVV.

This clonotype was observed at least ten times. The chain links TRBV12-3 or TRBV12-4 to TRBJ1-2; 9 nucleotides match TRBD1. J lost 4 bases, V lost 3 bases, and 9 bases had no gene match. The CDR3 is 16 residues long. For the CDR3, the DNA is TGTGCCAGCAGTTTTCACAGGGGGCCGAGTAGCTATGGCTACACCTTC. Amino acid sequence: CASSFHRGPSSYGYTF.

This clonotype has at least ten counts. The V and J genes are TRBV6-1 and TRBJ2-1, with D tentatively TRBD2 (6 bases). The CDR3 totals 18 residues. Germline V gene data show CDR1 as MNHNS and CDR2 as SASEGT. V shed 6 bases and J shed 9 bases, with 30 bases lying between them. CDR3 residues: CASSPGRAPLASTGEQFF. CDR3 coding DNA: TGTGCCAGCAGCCCGGGCAGGGCCCCTCTAGCGAGTACCGGTGAGCAGTTCTTC.

This clonotype showed up many times. The chain has TRBV6-1 and TRBJ1-1; 7 bases match TRBD1. The CDR3 has 16 residues. With 7 bases clipped from V and 6 bases from J, the junction kept 17 bases outside the gene matches. CDR1 is MNHNS and CDR2 is SASEGT in the germline V gene. CDR3 amino acids: CASKRGHGRIFAEAFF. The DNA for the CDR3 is TGTGCCAGCAAAAGGGGGCATGGTAGGATTTTCGCTGAAGCTTTCTTT.

This clonotype showed up many times. The chain has TRBV10-3 and TRBJ2-7; possible D gene TRBD1, 5 bases. Trimming took 9 bases from V and 1 from J, leaving 10 bases between them. This CDR3 comprises 12 residues. CDR1 is ENHRY, CDR2 SYGVKD, per germline. CDR3: CAISTASYEQYF. The DNA for the CDR3 is TGTGCCATATCGACAGCATCCTACGAGCAGTACTTC.

With respect to this clonotype: A much larger clone lies one base from this, so it may be a read error. The V call is TRBV27, the J call TRBJ2-1; the D gene is possibly TRBD2 (5 bases). CDR3 length: 12 residues. The V end lost 6 bases, the J end lost 7 bases, and 10 bases lay between the germline ends. Per germline, CDR1 MNHEY and CDR2 SMNVEV (reference sequence). The CDR3 spells CASSRGWNEQFF. The CDR3 DNA reads as TGTGCCAGCAGCCGAGGGTGGAATGAGCAGTTCTTC.

This clonotype has at least ten counts. The genes are TRBV10-2 and TRBJ2-2; 7 bases line up with TRBD2. With V trimmed by 6 bases and J by 8 bases, 12 bases remained unmatched. Germline lookup yields CDR1 WSHSY and CDR2 SAAADI. The length of the CDR3 is 15 residues. The CDR3: CASRTGGSGWGELFF. The CDR3 DNA reads TGCGCCAGCAGGACGGGAGGATCCGGCTGGGGGGAGCTGTTTTTT.